The subject of this entry is one T cell receptor (beta chain). In germline, CDR1 is SQVTM, CDR2 ANQGSEA. The CDR3 extends over 12 amino acids. V lost 8 bases and J 8 bases, leaving 18 bases between the germline ends. This sample is drawn from a study of blood T cell repertoires in COVID-19. Sequencing used immunoSEQ multiplex PCR; TCRdb keeps in-frame clones, though not all of them. This sample has approximately 120,000 clones; 65% to 90% occur once, and the top ten carry less than 8%. The receptor was derived from a woman over 75 with active or convalescent COVID-19. The source material was peripheral blood. J is TRBJ1-2 and V is TRBV29-1, with a tentative D call TRBD1 (6 bases). The CDR3 nucleotides are TGCAGCACCTGGACAGCCCACTGGGGCTACACCTTC. Its protein product is CSTWTAHWGYTF.